This is a list of T cell receptor beta chains from one sample in a study of post-analysis software for immune sequencing data. TCRdb reprocessed the PCR reads with MiXCR, giving one entry per CDR3 protein. The sample lists hundreds of thousands of distinct CDR3 sequences, 39% occurring once. Source material: blood. These receptors all stem from a girl aged 2-15 years with multiple sclerosis. The CDR3 runs from the conserved cysteine through the conserved F or W. Fields, in order: D gene, clone size, V gene, J gene, CDR3 DNA, CDR3 protein. A D gene is named only where the DNA matches it firmly. Size is omitted from some rows. Given values are once, few, many or a class for expanded clones.

d_call: TRBD1; clone_size: few; v_call: TRBV2; j_call: TRBJ2-7; cdr3_nt: TGTGCCAGCAGTGGGACAGGGGGTATCTACGAGCAGTACTTC; cdr3_aa: CASSGTGGIYEQYF
d_call: TRBD1; clone_size: -; v_call: TRBV20-1; j_call: TRBJ2-5; cdr3_nt: TGCAGTGCCCCGGACAGGGGGCACGAAGAGACCCAGTACTTC; cdr3_aa: CSAPDRGHEETQYF
d_call: TRBD1; clone_size: -; v_call: TRBV28; j_call: TRBJ2-3; cdr3_nt: TGTGCCAGCACCTCGGGACAGGGGAACACAGATACGCAGTATTTT; cdr3_aa: CASTSGQGNTDTQYF
d_call: -; clone_size: -; v_call: TRBV15; j_call: TRBJ1-6; cdr3_nt: TGTGCCACCAGCAGACCGCGGGGGGTACTTAATTCACCCCTCCACTTT; cdr3_aa: CATSRPRGVLNSPLHF
d_call: -; clone_size: -; v_call: TRBV7-2; j_call: TRBJ2-7; cdr3_nt: TGTGCCAGCAGCGAAGGACAGCACTCCTACGAGCAGTACTTC; cdr3_aa: CASSEGQHSYEQYF
d_call: TRBD1; clone_size: -; v_call: TRBV28; j_call: TRBJ1-2; cdr3_nt: TGTGCCAGCAGTTTATGGCCCCGGGACAGGGGGGACGGCTACACCTTC; cdr3_aa: CASSLWPRDRGDGYTF
d_call: -; clone_size: -; v_call: TRBV29-1; j_call: TRBJ1-2; cdr3_nt: TGCAGCGGGGGGCCCAGGACCAGTTCCTATGACTACACCTTC; cdr3_aa: CSGGPRTSSYDYTF
d_call: -; clone_size: -; v_call: TRBV27; j_call: TRBJ1-2; cdr3_nt: TGTGCCAGCAGTTTGCTCAAGTCTAACTATGGCTACACCTTC; cdr3_aa: CASSLLKSNYGYTF
d_call: -; clone_size: once; v_call: TRBV4-3; j_call: TRBJ2-7; cdr3_nt: TGCGCCAGCAGCCAATCCGTTTCTGGGGACGAGCAGTACTTC; cdr3_aa: CASSQSVSGDEQYF
d_call: -; clone_size: -; v_call: TRBV10-3; j_call: TRBJ2-7; cdr3_nt: TGTGCCATCCTGTTTGAACAGGGGAGGTCCTACGAGCAGTACTTC; cdr3_aa: CAILFEQGRSYEQYF
d_call: -; clone_size: -; v_call: TRBV20-1; j_call: TRBJ2-4; cdr3_nt: TGCAGTGCTCCAGGGGAAATCTTAGCCAAAAACATTCAGTACTTC; cdr3_aa: CSAPGEILAKNIQYF
d_call: -; clone_size: -; v_call: TRBV18; j_call: TRBJ1-1; cdr3_nt: TGTGCCAGCTCGCCCCAAGGGGGTGGAACTGAAGCTTTCTTT; cdr3_aa: CASSPQGGGTEAFF
d_call: -; clone_size: -; v_call: TRBV13; j_call: TRBJ1-1; cdr3_nt: TGTGCCAGCAGCTTTACAGGGTCCGCTGAAGCTTTCTTT; cdr3_aa: CASSFTGSAEAFF
d_call: -; clone_size: -; v_call: TRBV7-9; j_call: TRBJ2-4; cdr3_nt: TGTGCCAGCAGCTTACCCAGGGGCGTCAAAAACATTCAGTACTTC; cdr3_aa: CASSLPRGVKNIQYF
d_call: TRBD2; clone_size: -; v_call: TRBV7-2; j_call: TRBJ2-7; cdr3_nt: TGTGCCAGCAGCTTATTAAGTGGAGCGGGATCCGAGCAGTACTTC; cdr3_aa: CASSLLSGAGSEQYF
d_call: -; clone_size: few; v_call: TRBV11-2; j_call: TRBJ2-1; cdr3_nt: TGTGCCAGCAGCTTCCCCGGGGCGAGCAGCAATGAGCAGTTCTTC; cdr3_aa: CASSFPGASSNEQFF
d_call: TRBD2; clone_size: -; v_call: TRBV27; j_call: TRBJ2-7; cdr3_nt: TGTGCCAGCACTCCCCTAGGGCTAGCGGGAGGATACGAGCAGTACTTC; cdr3_aa: CASTPLGLAGGYEQYF
d_call: -; clone_size: -; v_call: TRBV28; j_call: TRBJ2-3; cdr3_nt: TGTGCCAACAGCCCCGCTCCCAGCACAGATACGCAGTATTTT; cdr3_aa: CANSPAPSTDTQYF
d_call: TRBD1; clone_size: few; v_call: TRBV6-5; j_call: TRBJ2-3; cdr3_nt: TGTGCCAGTAACCGGGACAGTGTTACAGATACGCAGTATTTT; cdr3_aa: CASNRDSVTDTQYF
d_call: -; clone_size: -; v_call: TRBV7-2; j_call: TRBJ2-1; cdr3_nt: TGTGCCAGCAGCTACCAACTAGCTACCGCCTACAATGAGCAGTTCTTC; cdr3_aa: CASSYQLATAYNEQFF
d_call: -; clone_size: -; v_call: TRBV20-1; j_call: TRBJ1-2; cdr3_nt: TGCAGTGCCAAACTTGGAGCTAACTATGGCTACACCTTC; cdr3_aa: CSAKLGANYGYTF
d_call: TRBD1; clone_size: -; v_call: TRBV7-2; j_call: TRBJ1-5; cdr3_nt: TGTGCCAGCAGCCTGGGACAGCTCGGCGGGAATCAGCCCCAGCATTTT; cdr3_aa: CASSLGQLGGNQPQHF
d_call: -; clone_size: few; v_call: TRBV5-1; j_call: TRBJ2-5; cdr3_nt: TGCGCCAGCAGCTTAACCAAAGGCGAGACCCAGTACTTC; cdr3_aa: CASSLTKGETQYF
d_call: TRBD1; clone_size: few; v_call: TRBV4-3; j_call: TRBJ2-1; cdr3_nt: TGCGCCAGCAGCTGGCAGGGGGCGGGCGAGCAGTTCTTC; cdr3_aa: CASSWQGAGEQFF
d_call: TRBD2; clone_size: -; v_call: TRBV20-1; j_call: TRBJ2-1; cdr3_nt: TGCAGTGCTAACCTAGCGGGAGAGACTTACAATGAGCAGTTCTTC; cdr3_aa: CSANLAGETYNEQFF
d_call: TRBD1; clone_size: few; v_call: TRBV7-6; j_call: TRBJ1-1; cdr3_nt: TGTGCCAGCAGCATACAGGGGGACACTGAAGCTTTCTTT; cdr3_aa: CASSIQGDTEAFF
d_call: TRBD1; clone_size: -; v_call: TRBV10-3; j_call: TRBJ1-5; cdr3_nt: TGTGCCACTACCGGGACAGCATATAATCAGCCCCAGCATTTT; cdr3_aa: CATTGTAYNQPQHF
d_call: -; clone_size: -; v_call: TRBV5-1; j_call: TRBJ2-1; cdr3_nt: TGCGCCAGCAGCTTGGCGGTGAACACCTACAATGAGCAGTTCTTC; cdr3_aa: CASSLAVNTYNEQFF
d_call: TRBD2; clone_size: -; v_call: TRBV11-2; j_call: TRBJ2-5; cdr3_nt: TGTGCCAGCAGCTTAGATGGGTTGGGAGTCGCGGGGGGCCTCCAAGAGACCCAGTACTTC; cdr3_aa: CASSLDGLGVAGGLQETQYF
d_call: TRBD1; clone_size: -; v_call: TRBV28; j_call: TRBJ2-5; cdr3_nt: TGTGCCAGCAGAGACGCGGACAGGGAGGCGGAGACCCAGTACTTC; cdr3_aa: CASRDADREAETQYF
d_call: -; clone_size: once; v_call: TRBV7-9; j_call: TRBJ1-2; cdr3_nt: TGTGCCAGCAGCTTAGTTCTGGGAACAGCGGATGGCTACACCTTC; cdr3_aa: CASSLVLGTADGYTF
d_call: -; clone_size: once; v_call: TRBV4-1; j_call: TRBJ2-1; cdr3_nt: TGCGCCAGCAGCCAACCGAGTCCTAGCATGGATGGGCAGTTCTTC; cdr3_aa: CASSQPSPSMDGQFF
d_call: -; clone_size: -; v_call: TRBV29-1; j_call: TRBJ2-7; cdr3_nt: TGCAGCGTTGCCCCGGGGGAGACCTACGAGCAGTACTTC; cdr3_aa: CSVAPGETYEQYF
d_call: -; clone_size: -; v_call: TRBV24-1; j_call: TRBJ1-3; cdr3_nt: TGTGCCACCAGTGGCCCCGGGGCTAACTCTGGAAACACCATATATTTT; cdr3_aa: CATSGPGANSGNTIYF
d_call: -; clone_size: -; v_call: TRBV6-5; j_call: TRBJ1-6; cdr3_nt: TGTGCCAGCAGTTACGGCGCCCCGGGGAGCTCCTATAATTCACCCCTCCACTTT; cdr3_aa: CASSYGAPGSSYNSPLHF
d_call: TRBD1; clone_size: once; v_call: TRBV12-3/TRBV12-4; j_call: TRBJ2-7; cdr3_nt: TGTGCCAGCAGTAAAAGACAGGGGTTCATCTACGAGCAGTACTTC; cdr3_aa: CASSKRQGFIYEQYF
d_call: -; clone_size: few; v_call: TRBV10-3; j_call: TRBJ2-7; cdr3_nt: TGTGCCGCCGGTTCAGGGCGGGTAACCTACGAGCAGTACTTC; cdr3_aa: CAAGSGRVTYEQYF